Listed below are T cell receptor beta chains from one sample, sequenced in a study of blood T cell repertoires in COVID-19. The table came from immunoSEQ multiplex PCR; TCRdb's copy has only in-frame clones and leaves some out. In the table there are hundreds of thousands of clones, 87% of which are singletons. The sequenced material came from peripheral blood. These receptors all come from a man aged 18 to 29 with active or convalescent COVID-19. CDR3s include the opening cysteine and the closing phenylalanine or tryptophan. D genes are given only for firm matches. Some rows mark clone size as missing; the rest say once, few, many or name a class of expanded clone.

V gene: TRBV27
D gene: .
clone size: .
J gene: TRBJ2-7
CDR3 protein: CASSPRGLGLGYYEQYF
CDR3 DNA: TGTGCCAGCAGTCCAAGGGGTTTAGGTTTGGGTTACTACGAGCAGTACTTC

V gene: TRBV21-1
D gene: .
clone size: .
J gene: TRBJ2-3
CDR3 protein: CASSKRGLAGVMGTDTQYF
CDR3 DNA: TGTGCCAGCAGCAAAAGGGGACTAGCGGGAGTTATGGGCACAGATACGCAGTATTTT

V gene: TRBV7-7
D gene: TRBD1
clone size: .
J gene: TRBJ2-4
CDR3 protein: CASSLRQGAKNIQYF
CDR3 DNA: TGTGCCAGCAGCCTCCGACAGGGGGCCAAAAACATTCAGTACTTC

V gene: TRBV12-3/TRBV12-4
D gene: .
clone size: .
J gene: TRBJ1-2
CDR3 protein: CASSSHYGYTF
CDR3 DNA: TGTGCCAGCAGTTCCCATTATGGCTACACCTTC

V gene: TRBV7-3
D gene: TRBD2
clone size: .
J gene: TRBJ2-3
CDR3 protein: CASSHSGGTTDTQYF
CDR3 DNA: TGTGCCAGCAGTCATAGCGGGGGGACCACAGATACGCAGTATTTT

V gene: TRBV18
D gene: TRBD1
clone size: .
J gene: TRBJ1-5
CDR3 protein: CASSPEGADQPQHF
CDR3 DNA: TGTGCCAGCTCACCAGAGGGGGCGGATCAGCCCCAGCATTTT

V gene: TRBV28
D gene: .
clone size: .
J gene: TRBJ2-5
CDR3 protein: CASSSPTEYQETQYF
CDR3 DNA: TGTGCCAGCAGTTCGCCGACAGAGTACCAAGAGACCCAGTACTTC

V gene: TRBV28
D gene: .
clone size: .
J gene: TRBJ1-1
CDR3 protein: CASSTQKGANTEAFF
CDR3 DNA: TGTGCCAGCAGTACCCAGAAGGGAGCGAACACTGAAGCTTTCTTT

V gene: TRBV29-1
D gene: TRBD1
clone size: .
J gene: TRBJ1-2
CDR3 protein: CSADRAGNYGYTF
CDR3 DNA: TGCAGCGCCGACAGGGCTGGTAACTATGGCTACACCTTC

V gene: TRBV6-5
D gene: TRBD1
clone size: .
J gene: TRBJ1-6
CDR3 protein: CASSSDRGDSPLHF
CDR3 DNA: TGTGCCAGCAGTTCGGACAGGGGAGATTCACCCCTCCACTTT

V gene: TRBV6-5
D gene: .
clone size: .
J gene: TRBJ1-6
CDR3 protein: CASSWRAVGSPLHF
CDR3 DNA: TGTGCCAGCAGTTGGCGGGCCGTGGGTTCACCCCTCCACTTT

V gene: TRBV11-1
D gene: TRBD1
clone size: .
J gene: TRBJ2-7
CDR3 protein: CASSDRGHTAYEQYF
CDR3 DNA: TGTGCCAGCAGCGACAGGGGGCATACGGCCTACGAGCAGTACTTC

V gene: TRBV11-1
D gene: .
clone size: .
J gene: TRBJ1-5
CDR3 protein: CASSLVGEGQPQHF
CDR3 DNA: TGTGCCAGCAGCTTAGTCGGGGAGGGTCAGCCCCAGCATTTT

V gene: TRBV28
D gene: .
clone size: .
J gene: TRBJ1-3
CDR3 protein: CASSSNPGNTAIYF
CDR3 DNA: TGTGCCAGCAGTTCCAATCCGGGTAATACCGCCATATATTTT

V gene: TRBV30
D gene: TRBD1
clone size: .
J gene: TRBJ1-2
CDR3 protein: CAWIGDRGRGYTF
CDR3 DNA: TGTGCCTGGATAGGGGACAGGGGGCGCGGCTACACCTTC

V gene: TRBV29-1
D gene: TRBD1
clone size: .
J gene: TRBJ2-5
CDR3 protein: CSVEDRKTGGVETQYF
CDR3 DNA: TGCAGCGTTGAAGATCGAAAAACAGGGGGTGTGGAGACCCAGTACTTC

V gene: TRBV4-3
D gene: .
clone size: .
J gene: TRBJ1-4
CDR3 protein: CASSQVALNEKLFF
CDR3 DNA: TGCGCCAGCAGCCAAGTAGCCCTTAATGAAAAACTGTTTTTT

V gene: TRBV18
D gene: .
clone size: .
J gene: TRBJ2-7
CDR3 protein: CASSPDSYEQYF
CDR3 DNA: TGTGCCAGCTCTCCGGACAGCTACGAGCAGTACTTC

V gene: TRBV15
D gene: TRBD1
clone size: .
J gene: TRBJ1-4
CDR3 protein: CATSHLGTADNEKLFF
CDR3 DNA: TGTGCCACCAGCCATCTTGGGACAGCCGATAATGAAAAACTGTTTTTT

V gene: TRBV11-2
D gene: TRBD1
clone size: .
J gene: TRBJ2-1
CDR3 protein: CASSHTRGYALGNEQFF
CDR3 DNA: TGTGCCAGCAGCCATACCAGGGGGTATGCCCTAGGCAATGAGCAGTTCTTC

V gene: TRBV7-8
D gene: .
clone size: .
J gene: TRBJ2-5
CDR3 protein: CASSLAGSSDRETQYF
CDR3 DNA: TGTGCCAGCAGCTTAGCGGGGTCTAGCGATCGAGAGACCCAGTACTTC

V gene: TRBV28
D gene: .
clone size: few
J gene: TRBJ1-5
CDR3 protein: CASSLSGRGRNQPQHF
CDR3 DNA: TGTGCCAGCAGTTTATCCGGGCGGGGGCGCAATCAGCCCCAGCATTTT

V gene: TRBV6-1
D gene: .
clone size: .
J gene: TRBJ1-2
CDR3 protein: CASSEQMGATYGYTF
CDR3 DNA: TGTGCCAGCAGTGAACAGATGGGGGCCACCTATGGCTACACCTTC

V gene: TRBV5-1
D gene: TRBD1
clone size: few
J gene: TRBJ1-2
CDR3 protein: CASSVTTGGGNGYTF
CDR3 DNA: TGCGCCAGCAGCGTTACGACAGGGGGCGGCAATGGCTACACCTTC

V gene: TRBV6-5
D gene: .
clone size: .
J gene: TRBJ1-2
CDR3 protein: CASNLQGYYGYTF
CDR3 DNA: TGTGCCAGCAACCTCCAGGGTTACTATGGCTACACCTTC

V gene: TRBV10-3
D gene: .
clone size: .
J gene: TRBJ1-2
CDR3 protein: CAISDLKSGTRESYTF
CDR3 DNA: TGTGCCATCAGTGACCTTAAAAGCGGGACAAGAGAAAGCTACACCTTC

V gene: TRBV10-1
D gene: TRBD1
clone size: .
J gene: TRBJ1-4
CDR3 protein: CASNRTGARVTNEKLFF
CDR3 DNA: TGCGCCAGCAACAGGACAGGGGCGAGGGTAACTAATGAAAAACTGTTTTTT

V gene: TRBV15
D gene: .
clone size: .
J gene: TRBJ2-7
CDR3 protein: CATSREGSSSYEQYF
CDR3 DNA: TGTGCCACCAGCAGAGAGGGGTCTAGCTCTTACGAGCAGTACTTC

V gene: TRBV3-1/TRBV3-2
D gene: .
clone size: .
J gene: TRBJ2-5
CDR3 protein: CASSHFEKETQYF
CDR3 DNA: TGTGCCAGCAGCCACTTCGAGAAAGAGACCCAGTACTTC

V gene: TRBV6-4
D gene: .
clone size: .
J gene: TRBJ1-2
CDR3 protein: CASSDEGGKRSGYTF
CDR3 DNA: TGTGCCAGCAGTGACGAAGGAGGGAAAAGGAGTGGCTACACCTTC

V gene: TRBV5-1
D gene: .
clone size: .
J gene: TRBJ1-2
CDR3 protein: CASSFAGSRDGGYTF
CDR3 DNA: TGCGCCAGCAGCTTCGCGGGAAGCAGGGATGGGGGCTACACCTTC

V gene: TRBV9
D gene: TRBD2
clone size: .
J gene: TRBJ2-1
CDR3 protein: CASSSTRSGSSYNEQFF
CDR3 DNA: TGTGCCAGCAGCAGCACCCGGAGCGGGAGCTCCTACAATGAGCAGTTCTTC

V gene: TRBV7-6
D gene: .
clone size: .
J gene: TRBJ1-5
CDR3 protein: CASSALAGARVNQPQHF
CDR3 DNA: TGTGCCAGCAGCGCGTTGGCGGGGGCAAGAGTCAATCAGCCCCAGCATTTT

V gene: TRBV6-1
D gene: TRBD2
clone size: .
J gene: TRBJ2-5
CDR3 protein: CASSVTSGRAPETQYF
CDR3 DNA: TGTGCCAGCAGTGTTACGAGCGGGAGGGCCCCCGAGACCCAGTACTTC

V gene: TRBV27
D gene: .
clone size: once
J gene: TRBJ2-7
CDR3 protein: CASSQFLGRTIYEQYF
CDR3 DNA: TGTGCCAGCAGCCAATTTTTGGGACGGACTATCTACGAGCAGTACTTC

V gene: TRBV27
D gene: TRBD1
clone size: .
J gene: TRBJ2-7
CDR3 protein: CASSTRDRTYEQYF
CDR3 DNA: TGTGCCAGCTCAACCCGGGACAGAACCTACGAGCAGTACTTC